This record concerns one T cell receptor beta chain sequence. These data belong to a study of blood T cell repertoires in COVID-19. Libraries were prepared by immunoSEQ multiplex PCR; TCRdb keeps only in-frame clonotypes and omits some of them. This sample has 90,000 to 120,000 clones, with roughly four fifths found just once. V gave up 1 base and J gave up 5 bases, with 15 bases separating them. CDR3 length: 15 residues. Per the germline V gene, CDR1 is SGHRS and CDR2 is YFSETQ. The sequencing input was peripheral blood. V usage is TRBV5-1 and J usage is TRBJ2-5; D possibly corresponds to TRBD1 (6 bases). This clonotype was obtained from a man between 65 and 85 years old with active or convalescent COVID-19. CDR3 sequence reads: CASSLMSGVAETQYF. For the CDR3, the DNA is TGCGCCAGCAGCTTGATGTCAGGGGTCGCGGAGACCCAGTACTTC.